This T cell receptor beta chain was captured by sequencing in a study of cytomegalovirus exposure and HLA in healthy donors. Study observations and caveats: Earlier results showed most TCR beta V segments being productive about 90% or about 30% of the time.

Both 60 Vbeta primers and 13 Jbeta primers went into the PCR. Only in-frame clones appear in the TCRdb table, and some are missing; sequencing was by immunoSEQ multiplex PCR. The table records around 40,000 clones, roughly 69% of them present only once. A note on this clone: Antigen unknown.

The TCR comes from a woman aged 25 to 39 in good health and CMV-seronegative. The sequenced sample was PBMCs.

This CDR3 is CASSPTGENYGYTF. In DNA form, the CDR3 reads TGTGCCAGCTCACCAACCGGGGAGAACTATGGCTACACCTTC. The rearrangement joins TRBV18 to TRBJ1-2; D remains ambiguous. The CDR3 is 14 residues long. The V and J ends lost 2 bases and 2 bases respectively, with 9 bases between them. Germline CDR1 KGHSH, CDR2 LQKENI.